These 27 T cell receptor beta chains were all obtained from the same sample, sequenced in a study of T cell responses to AZD1222 COVID-19 vaccine. Clones were read by immunoSEQ multiplex PCR, and TCRdb kept only the in-frame ones, dropping some. Of 150,000 to 200,000 clones in the sample, 87% were seen once. The source was peripheral blood, collected on day 0 of AZD1222 vaccination. The receptors derive from an adult in good health.

This chain joins TRBV28 and TRBJ1-4; D call uncertain. The CDR3 runs to 14 residues. V lost 6 bases and J lost 0, with 8 bases in between. Per germline, CDR1 MDHEN and CDR2 SYDVKM. CDR3 sequence: CASRRVATNEKLFF. CDR3 in DNA: TGTGCCAGCAGACGGGTGGCAACTAATGAAAAACTGTTTTTT.

The V call is TRBV6-5, the J call TRBJ2-1; no firm D call. Germline lookup yields CDR1 MNHEY and CDR2 SVGAGI. Trimming removed 5 bases at V and 10 bases at J, with 9 bases between. This CDR3 comprises 11 residues. CDR3 amino acids: CASSNAREQFF. CDR3 coding DNA: TGTGCCAGCAGTAACGCGAGGGAGCAGTTCTTC.

The chain recombines TRBV12-3 or TRBV12-4 with TRBJ1-2; no clear D. V lost 5 bases and J 6 bases, leaving 7 bases between the germline ends. This CDR3 is 11 amino acids long. The CDR3 coding sequence is TGTGCCAGCAGTACCCATGATGGCTACACCTTC. It yields the protein CASSTHDGYTF.

V usage is TRBV10-2 and J usage is TRBJ1-4; D might be TRBD1 (6 bases). Trimming removed 6 bases from V and 4 bases from J, with 9 bases in between. CDR1 is WSHSY and CDR2 is SAAADI in the germline V gene. This CDR3 is built from 13 residues. The DNA of the CDR3 is TGCGCCAGCAGCTGGACAGTTAATGAAAAACTGTTTTTT. It encodes CASSWTVNEKLFF.

This chain joins TRBV4-1 and TRBJ2-7; D may match TRBD1 or TRBD2 (6 bases each). V was cut by 4 bases and J by 2 bases, with 12 bases left in between. Germline CDR1 is MGHRA and CDR2 is YSYEKL. The CDR3 runs 14 residues. The CDR3 here is CASSPPRGPYEQYF. CDR3 nucleotide sequence: TGCGCCAGCAGCCCCCCCCGGGGGCCCTACGAGCAGTACTTC.

The V and J genes are TRBV14 and TRBJ2-7; D is ambiguous. The CDR3 covers 14 residues. Trimming shortened V by 4 bases and J by 0 bases, and 10 bases separated the two germline ends. In germline, CDR1 is SGHDN, CDR2 FVKESK. The CDR3 sequence: CASSPLEPSYEQYF. Written as DNA, the CDR3 is TGTGCCAGCAGCCCCCTCGAGCCCTCCTACGAGCAGTACTTC. The entire variable domain, with the rest obtained from reference TRBV14 and TRBJ2-7, is as follows: EAGVTQFPSHSVIEKGQTVTLRCDPISGHDNLYWYRRVMGKEIKFLLHFVKESKQDESGMPNNRFLAERTGGTYSTLKVQPAELEDSGVYFCASSPLEPSYEQYFGPGTRLTVT.

The CDR3 here is CASSQAGATDTQYF. CDR3 in DNA: TGCGCCAGCAGCCAGGCGGGAGCCACAGATACGCAGTATTTT. The chain is built from TRBV5-1 and TRBJ2-3, with TRBD2 matching 7 bases. The germline V gene encodes CDR1 SGHRS and CDR2 YFSETQ. The CDR3 has 14 residues. V was pared by 4 bases and J by 2 bases, with 4 bases of the junction left unmatched.

The V gene is TRBV28, the J gene TRBJ1-5; D is possibly TRBD1 (5 bases). Germline CDR1 is MDHEN and CDR2 is SYDVKM. This CDR3 has 16 residues. V shed 6 bases and J shed 4 bases, with 19 bases lying between them. The CDR3 DNA sequence: TGTGCCAGCAGCCTAGCCCGGGGCGTTCGGAATCAGCCCCAGCATTTT. Encoded protein: CASSLARGVRNQPQHF.

V is TRBV28 and J is TRBJ1-1; 8 bases align to TRBD1. The CDR3 covers 12 residues. V trimming: 8 bases; J trimming: 5 bases; junction bases outside the gene matches: 4. The V gene's germline CDR1 is MDHEN and CDR2 SYDVKM. The CDR3 region has the DNA TGTGCCAGCCGTTACAGGGGGACTGAAGCTTTCTTT. Its protein product is CASRYRGTEAFF.

The chain uses TRBV24-1 and TRBJ1-2; 7 bases agree with TRBD1. The CDR3 runs to 15 residues. With V trimmed by 3 bases and J by 4 bases, 7 bases remained unmatched. The germline CDR1 and CDR2 sequences are KGHDR and SFDVKD. The CDR3 DNA reads as TGTGCCACCAGTGATGCGGACAGGTCAACCTATGGCTACACCTTC. It is translated as CATSDADRSTYGYTF.

This chain uses TRBV19 with TRBJ2-1, with TRBD2 identical over 7 bases. V lost 0 bases and J lost 4; bases outside the gene matches: 6. CDR1 is LNHDA and CDR2 is SQIVND in the germline V gene (reference sequence). This CDR3 comprises 16 residues. CDR3 sequence (DNA): TGTGCCAGTAGTATAGACCAAGCGGGACTATACAATGAGCAGTTCTTC. It encodes CASSIDQAGLYNEQFF.

The rearrangement joins TRBV7-9 to TRBJ2-3, with 7 bases fitting TRBD2. The trim removed 1 base at V and 3 bases at J, leaving 7 bases unmatched. The germline gives CDR1 SEHNR, CDR2 FQNEAQ (reference sequence). The CDR3 is 16 amino acids. In nucleotides, the CDR3 is TGTGCCAGCAGCTTAGGAGGCGGGAGCGGAACAGATACGCAGTATTTT. Protein: CASSLGGGSGTDTQYF.

The genes are TRBV6-5 and TRBJ1-2, with D perhaps TRBD1 (5 bases). This CDR3 has 15 amino acids. V dropped 2 bases and J dropped 0 bases, with 10 bases sitting between them. Looked up from germline, CDR1 is MNHEY and CDR2 is SVGAGI. The CDR3 spells CASSYGRAANYGYTF. CDR3 in DNA: TGTGCCAGCAGTTACGGCAGGGCAGCTAACTATGGCTACACCTTC.

The chain combines TRBV19 with TRBJ1-1; 7 nucleotides match TRBD1. This CDR3 is 15 amino acids long. Germline CDR1 and CDR2: LNHDA and SQIVND (reference sequence). The ends lost 5 bases at V and 1 base at J; junction bases unmatched: 7. Here the CDR3 DNA reads TGTGCCAGTAGTCGGCGGACAGGCCAGAACACTGAAGCTTTCTTT. It is translated as CASSRRTGQNTEAFF.

The V gene is TRBV7-2, the J gene TRBJ2-5; D not certain. Germline CDR1 SGHTA, CDR2 FQGNSA. Trimming cost V 0 bases and J 2 bases, with 7 bases left between them. The length of the CDR3 is 14 residues. CDR3 in amino acids: CASSLAGRQETQYF. The CDR3 bases are TGTGCCAGCAGCTTAGCTGGGCGTCAAGAGACCCAGTACTTC.

The chain uses TRBV9 and TRBJ2-7, with TRBD1 identical over 12 bases. V gave up 4 bases and J gave up 2 bases; unmatched junction bases: 7. This CDR3 is 16 amino acids long. Germline-derived CDR1 and CDR2 are SGDLS and YYNGEE. CDR3 residues: CASSPRDRGPTYEQYF. As DNA, the CDR3 is TGTGCCAGCAGCCCCCGGGACAGGGGGCCCACCTACGAGCAGTACTTC.

The chain recombines TRBV27 with TRBJ2-3, with D possibly matching TRBD1 (6 bases). Germline V gives CDR1 MNHEY, CDR2 SMNVEV (reference sequence). The length of the CDR3 is 16 residues. Trimming removed 5 bases from V and 1 base from J, with 16 bases in between. The CDR3 DNA reads TGTGCCAGCAGTCTTTCCCGGGGACACCGCACAGATACGCAGTATTTT. It codes for CASSLSRGHRTDTQYF.

The J gene is TRBJ2-3, the V gene TRBV9; 10 bases fit TRBD2. The ends lost 1 base at V and 5 bases at J; junction bases unmatched: 1. The germline V gene has CDR1 SGDLS and CDR2 YYNGEE. The CDR3 has 14 residues. In DNA form, the CDR3 reads TGTGCCAGCAGCGTAAGCGGGAGGGGAGATACGCAGTATTTT. This gives the protein CASSVSGRGDTQYF.

The chain recombines TRBV6-5 with TRBJ1-1, with D possibly matching TRBD1 (5 bases). Deletions cut 7 bases from V and 8 bases from J, with 17 bases between. Germline-derived CDR1 and CDR2 are MNHEY and SVGAGI. The length of the CDR3 is 13 residues. This CDR3 reads CASNLNGGSEAFF. The CDR3 coding sequence is TGTGCCAGCAATTTAAATGGGGGATCCGAAGCTTTCTTT.

The V and J genes are TRBV27 and TRBJ1-1; D not certain. With 6 bases removed from V and 1 base from J, the gap between germline ends came to 18 bases. The CDR3 is 16 residues long. Germline V gene lookup returns CDR1 MNHEY and CDR2 SMNVEV (reference sequence). The CDR3 bases are TGTGCCAGCAGAGCGAAAAGTGGCGGTGGGAACACTGAAGCTTTCTTT. Amino acids: CASRAKSGGGNTEAFF.

V usage is TRBV28 and J usage is TRBJ1-2; D call uncertain. The CDR3 has 13 amino acids. Trimming left V 0 bases short and J 8 bases short, with 10 bases between. Germline CDR1 and CDR2: MDHEN and SYDVKM. The CDR3 protein is CASSLWADKGYTF. CDR3 nucleotide sequence: TGTGCCAGCAGTTTATGGGCTGATAAAGGCTACACCTTC.

This clone was picked up one time. This rearrangement joins TRBV7-9 to TRBJ1-4; 9 bases agree with TRBD1. The CDR3 loop spans 14 amino acids. The V gene's germline CDR1 is SEHNR and CDR2 FQNEAQ (reference sequence). V trimming: 5 bases; J trimming: 8 bases; junction bases outside the gene matches: 6. CDR3 DNA sequence: TGTGCCAGCAGCCTAGGCGGGACAGGGGAAAAACTGTTTTTT. It translates to CASSLGGTGEKLFF.

V gene TRBV2 combines with J gene TRBJ1-3; 7 bases are shared with TRBD1. V lost 8 bases to trimming and J lost 4 bases; unmatched junction nucleotides: 8. This CDR3 contains 14 residues. Per the germline V gene, CDR1 is SNHLY and CDR2 is FYNNEI. The CDR3 spells CASFRGTGGNTIYF. In DNA, the CDR3 is TGTGCCAGCTTCAGGGGGACCGGAGGAAACACCATATATTTT.

This clone was recorded once. The rearrangement joins TRBV10-2 to TRBJ2-7; TRBD1 matches 9 bases. The CDR3 extends over 13 amino acids. Losses at the gene ends were 4 bases for V and 6 bases for J; bases not matched to a gene: 4. The V gene's germline CDR1 is WSHSY and CDR2 SAAADI. Here the CDR3 DNA reads TGCGCCAGCAGTGTTGGACAGGGGACCGAGCAGTACTTC. This translates into CASSVGQGTEQYF.

J is TRBJ1-2 and V is TRBV14, with a possible D match to TRBD1 (6 bases). Germline CDR1 is SGHDN and CDR2 is FVKESK. The CDR3 sequence is 14 residues long. Trimming took off 1 base at V and 2 bases at J, with 8 bases between the two ends. CDR3 loop: CASSQGRGNYGYTF. The CDR3 nucleotides are TGTGCCAGCAGCCAAGGGAGGGGGAACTATGGCTACACCTTC.

The gene calls are TRBV10-3 and TRBJ2-1; D may be TRBD2 (5 bases). Germline CDR1 ENHRY, CDR2 SYGVKD. The CDR3 has 13 amino acids. V was cut by 7 bases and J by 9 bases, with 16 bases left in between. In DNA form, the CDR3 reads TGTGCCATCACCTCCGGGAAGAACAGTGAGCAGTTCTTC. Residues: CAITSGKNSEQFF.

CDR3 sequence (DNA): TGTGCCAGAAGCTGTAGCGGAAGGCTCGATCCCTACGAGCAGTACTTC. It specifies CARSCSGRLDPYEQYF. The chain is built from TRBV5-3 and TRBJ2-7; D is possibly TRBD2 (6 bases). TRBV5-3 is an open reading frame whose function is uncertain. Trimming shortened V by 3 bases and J by 2 bases, and 18 bases separated the two germline ends. This CDR3 spans 16 amino acids.